The T cell receptor (beta chain) described here comes from a study of shared clonotypes between healthy human individuals. Findings of the study overall: Clonotype sharing across a few donors was observed for around 4.8% of naive CD4 clonotypes.

Remarks on this clone: As yet, its antigen is unknown.

CDR3 length: 13 residues. CDR1 and CDR2 (germline): LGHNA, YSLEER. V was cut by 4 bases and J by 8 bases, with 14 bases left in between. TCRdb's copy holds only in-frame clones and misses some; the assay was immunoSEQ multiplex PCR. Of roughly 2,500,000 clones in the sample, more than 85% were seen once. This chain links TRBV4-3 with TRBJ1-1, with D uncertain. The sequence was obtained from a man aged 18-30 years in good health. Some clones in this sample may be carry-over from other donors' samples. Sequencing input: naive CD4+ T cells from PBMCs. The subset: CD45RA+ positively selected. CDR3 region: CASSRSGLNEAFF. The CDR3 DNA reads as TGCGCCAGCAGCCGCTCGGGCTTGAACGAAGCTTTCTTT.